The 26 T cell receptor beta chains reported below all come from one sample, sequenced in a study of OX40 agonist ivuxolimab in advanced cancers. Assay used: immunoSEQ multiplex PCR; TCRdb lists only in-frame clones, some missing. The data show roughly 70,000 clones, 75% to 90% seen once. This specimen was CD4+ or CD8+ T cells sorted from blood, taken in a trial of the OX40 agonist ivuxolimab. The receptors were gathered from an adult with an advanced solid tumor such as melanoma, head and neck, liver or kidney cancer.

This chain links TRBV5-5 with TRBJ2-7; 13 bases agree with TRBD2. Trimming cost V 4 bases and J 0 bases; bases outside gene matches: 10. The CDR3 length is 18 residues. The germline CDR1 and CDR2 sequences are SGHKS and YYEKEE (reference sequence). The CDR3 is CASSLRTSGGWSSYEQYF. DNA for the CDR3: TGTGCCAGCAGCCTGAGGACTAGCGGGGGTTGGAGCTCCTACGAGCAGTACTTC.

The chain links TRBV5-1 to TRBJ2-7, with D possibly TRBD2 on 6 matching bases. Trimming took 9 bases from V and 3 from J, leaving 10 bases between them. CDR1 and CDR2 (germline): SGHRS, YFSETQ. The CDR3 spans 11 residues. The CDR3 region has the DNA TGCGCCAAACGGGACTTCTACGAGCAGTACTTC. This sequence encodes CAKRDFYEQYF.

Here the CDR3 reads CASSLRFYGYTF. The CDR3 DNA sequence: TGTGCCAGCAGCCTACGGTTCTATGGCTACACCTTC. The chain joins TRBV7-2 to TRBJ1-2; D gene ambiguous. The CDR3 spans 12 residues. V lost 5 bases, J lost 4 bases, and 8 bases lay in between. CDR1 is SGHTA and CDR2 is FQGNSA in the germline V gene.

The chain joins TRBV27 to TRBJ2-1; D remains ambiguous. The germline CDR1 and CDR2 sequences are MNHEY and SMNVEV (reference sequence). V was clipped by 6 bases and J by 3 bases, with 12 bases between them. The CDR3 covers 14 residues. CDR3 sequence: CASSKPSNYNEQFF. The DNA for the CDR3 is TGTGCCAGCAGCAAGCCCAGCAACTACAATGAGCAGTTCTTC.

Here the CDR3 reads CACPRTGNTEAFF. The CDR3 region has the DNA TGTGCCTGTCCCCGGACAGGGAACACTGAAGCTTTCTTT. The chain employs TRBV30 and TRBJ1-1; 7 bases agree with TRBD1. The CDR3 runs 13 residues. Trimming at V came to 6 bases and at J to 1 base, leaving 5 bases not matched to a gene. CDR1 and CDR2 from the germline V gene are GTSNPN and SVGIG (reference sequence).

The count of this clone is one. The chain carries TRBV7-2 and TRBJ1-5, with D possibly being TRBD1 (6 bases). V shed 1 base and J shed 4 bases, with 11 bases lying between them. This CDR3 is 15 amino acids long. Looked up from germline, CDR1 is SGHTA and CDR2 is FQGNSA. This chain's CDR3 is CASSLVRGANQPQHF. CDR3 DNA: TGTGCCAGCAGCTTAGTGCGGGGGGCTAATCAGCCCCAGCATTTT.

The chain is built from TRBV7-6 and TRBJ2-1; 7 bases are shared with TRBD1. With 1 base clipped from V and 4 bases from J, the junction kept 4 bases outside the gene matches. Germline loops: CDR1 SGHVS, CDR2 FNYEAQ. The CDR3 is made up of 15 amino acids. CDR3: CASSLEPGQYNEQFF. The CDR3 region has the DNA TGTGCCAGCAGCTTAGAACCGGGACAGTACAATGAGCAGTTCTTC.

V is TRBV12-5 and J is TRBJ1-1; D not resolved. The germline CDR1 and CDR2 sequences are LGHNT and FRNRAP. V lost 5 bases and J 0 bases, leaving 10 bases between the germline ends. There are 14 residues in the CDR3. CDR3 sequence (DNA): TGTGCTAGTGGTGATGACGGATTGAACACTGAAGCTTTCTTT. Residues: CASGDDGLNTEAFF. Full variable domain (missing parts from reference TRBV12-5 and TRBJ1-1): DARVTQTPRHKVTEMGQEVTMRCQPILGHNTVFWYRQTMMQGLELLAYFRNRAPLDDSGMPKDRFSAEMPDATLATLKIQPSEPRDSAVYFCASGDDGLNTEAFFGQGTRLTVV.

Only a few counts were recorded for this clone. V is TRBV11-2 and J is TRBJ1-2, with unresolved D. Looked up from germline, CDR1 is SGHAT and CDR2 is FQNNGV. Between the trimmed V and J ends, which lost 7 bases and 6 bases, there was a span of 3 bases. CDR3 length: 9 residues. The CDR3 region is CASNNGYTF. CDR3 nucleotides: TGTGCCAGCAATAATGGCTACACCTTC. The variable domain in full, with the rest retrieved from reference TRBV11-2 and TRBJ1-2, is EAGVAQSPRYKIIEKRQSVAFWCNPISGHATLYWYQQILGQGPKLLIQFQNNGVVDDSQLPKDRFSAERLKGVDSTLKIQPAKLEDSAVYLCASNNGYTFGSGTRLTVV.

The chain recombines TRBV28 with TRBJ2-1; 8 nucleotides match TRBD2. The ends lost 7 bases at V and 4 bases at J; junction bases unmatched: 6. Germline CDR1 MDHEN, CDR2 SYDVKM. The CDR3 covers 14 residues. The CDR3 sequence: CASIGGGTYNEQFF. The CDR3 region has the DNA TGTGCCAGCATTGGCGGGGGGACGTACAATGAGCAGTTCTTC.

For the CDR3, the DNA is TGTGCCCGTGACAGTCCTCTTAATGGCTACACCTTC. Its translation: CARDSPLNGYTF. V usage is TRBV30 and J usage is TRBJ1-2; D possibly corresponds to TRBD1 (5 bases). In germline, CDR1 is GTSNPN, CDR2 SVGIG (reference sequence). V was trimmed by 8 bases and J by 6 bases, leaving 16 bases between them. The CDR3 sequence is 12 residues long.

The table lists this clone with a few counts. The chain joins TRBV6-5 to TRBJ1-6, with D unclear. The CDR3 consists of 14 residues. V lost 5 bases and J 9 bases, leaving 14 bases between the germline ends. From germline, CDR1 is MNHEY and CDR2 SVGAGI. The CDR3 spells CASSGRWRSSPLHF. CDR3 coding DNA: TGTGCCAGCAGTGGACGGTGGCGGAGTTCACCCCTCCACTTT.

V is TRBV7-9 and J is TRBJ2-7, with a possible D match to TRBD1 (5 bases). Germline-derived CDR1 and CDR2 are SEHNR and FQNEAQ (reference sequence). The CDR3 is 14 residues long. The ends were cut back, 0 bases at V and 2 bases at J, with 8 bases in the middle. CDR3 bases: TGTGCCAGCAGCTTAGCGACAGCCCCCTACGAGCAGTACTTC. This codes for CASSLATAPYEQYF.

V is TRBV7-9 and J is TRBJ1-4; TRBD1 agrees at 7 bases. Germline V gene data show CDR1 as SEHNR and CDR2 as FQNEAQ (reference sequence). The CDR3 has 14 residues. Written as DNA, the CDR3 is TGTGCGCTGGGAGGGGGCAATAAGGACGAAAAACTGTTTTTT. This sequence encodes CALGGGNKDEKLFF.

This chain joins TRBV14 and TRBJ2-1; the D gene is possibly TRBD2 (7 bases). The germline CDR1 and CDR2 sequences are SGHDN and FVKESK. This CDR3 is built from 15 residues. The V and J ends lost 4 bases and 6 bases respectively, with 16 bases between them. The chain's CDR3 is CASSRDGGPGNEQFF. The CDR3 nucleotides are TGTGCCAGCAGCCGAGACGGGGGGCCCGGCAATGAGCAGTTCTTC.

A word on this clone: A read error may account for a junction end that differs from germline. The chain links TRBV2 to TRBJ2-7; D not certain. The CDR3 contains 14 residues. Per germline, CDR1 SNHLY and CDR2 FYNNEI. The CDR3 DNA is TGTGCCACCAGTCCAGCCTTGGGCTCCTACGAGCAGTACTTC. It is translated as CATSPALGSYEQYF. The full variable domain, with the rest looked up from reference TRBV2 and TRBJ2-7, is EPEVTQTPSHQVTQMGQEVILRCVPISNHLYFYWYRQILGQKVEFLVSFYNNEISEKSEIFDDQFSVERPDGSNFTLKIRSTKLEDSAMYFCATSPALGSYEQYFGPGTRLTVT.

The rearrangement joins TRBV9 to TRBJ2-1, with a tentative D call TRBD1 (5 bases). The germline CDR1 and CDR2 sequences are SGDLS and YYNGEE. V was clipped by 0 bases and J by 5 bases, with 9 bases between them. The CDR3 extends over 14 amino acids. CDR3 in DNA: TGTGCCAGCAGCGTAGTAGCAGGGAACAATGAGCAGTTCTTC. This translates into CASSVVAGNNEQFF.

The chain recombines TRBV19 with TRBJ1-1; tentatively, D is TRBD1 (5 bases). This CDR3 region has 13 residues. The ends were cut back, 7 bases at V and 3 bases at J, with 12 bases in the middle. Germline lookup yields CDR1 LNHDA and CDR2 SQIVND (reference sequence). The CDR3 nucleotides read TGTGCCAGTAACCCGACAGATTACACTGAAGCTTTCTTT. It specifies CASNPTDYTEAFF.

The chain links TRBV5-1 to TRBJ2-6; TRBD2 is a possible D gene (5 bases). Germline CDR1 is SGHRS and CDR2 is YFSETQ. V lost 4 bases, J lost 2 bases, and 25 bases lay in between. The CDR3 extends over 20 amino acids. DNA of the CDR3: TGCGCCAGCAGCCCCACATCTTCCGGGATTACTGACCCTGGGGCCAACGTCCTGACTTTC. The encoded protein is CASSPTSSGITDPGANVLTF.

V and J are TRBV9 and TRBJ1-2, with no clear D. Trimming removed 0 bases from V and 0 bases from J, with 9 bases in between. CDR1 SGDLS and CDR2 YYNGEE come from the germline V gene. The CDR3 contains 15 residues. The CDR3 DNA reads as TGTGCCAGCAGCGTAGTAACTGCGGCTAACTATGGCTACACCTTC. This codes for CASSVVTAANYGYTF.

A note on this clone: Other nucleotide sequences in the sample specify the same CDR3. The chain employs TRBV11-2 and TRBJ2-3; D gene unclear. Looked up from germline, CDR1 is SGHAT and CDR2 is FQNNGV. The germline V and J ends were trimmed by 4 bases and 0 bases, with 11 bases remaining between them. The CDR3 spans 15 residues. The CDR3: CASSSPRISTDTQYF. The CDR3 bases are TGTGCCAGCAGCTCGCCTCGGATTAGCACAGATACGCAGTATTTT.

The genes are TRBV19 and TRBJ2-1, with D perhaps matching TRBD2 (5 bases). Trimming removed 8 bases at V and 2 bases at J, with 16 bases between. Germline V lookup: CDR1 LNHDA, CDR2 SQIVND (reference sequence). The CDR3 is made up of 15 amino acids. CDR3 residues: CASSLGTRTYNEQFF. CDR3 nucleotide sequence: TGTGCCAGTTCCCTCGGCACTAGGACCTACAATGAGCAGTTCTTC.

The CDR3 region has the DNA TGTGCCAGCAGGCCGTTAGAGTCAGGTACCGGGGAGCTGTTTTTT. Protein sequence: CASRPLESGTGELFF. This chain joins TRBV7-3 and TRBJ2-2; D remains ambiguous. This CDR3 is built from 15 residues. The V end was cut by 6 bases, the J end by 5 bases, with 16 bases between. Germline CDR1 SGHTA, CDR2 FQGTGA.

The chain combines TRBV19 with TRBJ1-5, with 12 bases identical to TRBD1. Germline assignment: CDR1 LNHDA and CDR2 SQIVND (reference sequence). The trim removed 5 bases at V and 6 bases at J, leaving 2 bases unmatched. The CDR3 has 14 residues. The CDR3 sequence: CASSGTGGGQPQHF. For the CDR3, the DNA is TGTGCCAGTAGTGGGACAGGGGGCGGTCAGCCCCAGCATTTT.

This rearrangement joins TRBV18 to TRBJ2-6, with 7 positions matching TRBD1. The CDR3 spans 15 residues. The trim removed 6 bases at V and 2 bases at J, leaving 4 bases unmatched. Germline CDR1 KGHSH, CDR2 LQKENI. The CDR3 DNA reads as TGTGCCAGCTCCTCCCAGGGGGCTGGGGCCAACGTCCTGACTTTC. It encodes CASSSQGAGANVLTF.

This clone is a singleton in its sample. The chain links TRBV7-2 to TRBJ2-1; 9 bases match TRBD2. CDR1 is SGHTA, CDR2 FQGNSA, per germline. The V segment lost 7 bases and the J segment 4 bases; nucleotides outside the gene matches: 17. This CDR3 contains 18 residues. CDR3 in DNA: TGTGCCAGCACCCTTCAAAAAACTAGCGGGCGGACGTACAATGAGCAGTTCTTC. It codes for CASTLQKTSGRTYNEQFF.